This is a list of T cell receptor beta chains from one sample in a study of blood T cell repertoires in COVID-19. The repertoire was sequenced with immunoSEQ multiplex PCR; TCRdb's copy has only in-frame clones and lacks some. The sample contains fewer than 350,000 clones, roughly 86% of which appear only once. The sequencing sample was made of peripheral blood. Receptor source: a man aged 35 to 55 with active or convalescent COVID-19. Each CDR3 is given with its conserved first and last residue. D genes are given only for firm matches. A clone size is listed for some rows: how often the clone was seen (once, few, many), or a class if it is expanded.

TRBV3-1/TRBV3-2,-,TRBJ1-1,TRBD1,CASSQGDRGRTEAFF,TGTGCCAGCAGCCAAGGGGACAGGGGGAGAACTGAAGCTTTCTTT
TRBV11-3,-,TRBJ2-7,-,CASSLALNFQTPYEQYF,TGTGCCAGCAGCTTAGCTCTGAATTTTCAGACTCCCTACGAGCAGTACTTC
TRBV28,-,TRBJ1-2,-,CASSLTNAAWSVGYTF,TGTGCCAGCAGTTTAACAAACGCGGCCTGGAGCGTTGGCTACACCTTC
TRBV5-6,-,TRBJ2-5,-,CASSVLRGGRGETQYF,TGTGCCAGCAGCGTACTGAGGGGGGGCCGTGGAGAGACCCAGTACTTC
TRBV3-1/TRBV3-2,-,TRBJ2-5,-,CASSHPSDVRGAGTQYF,TGTGCCAGCAGCCATCCCTCTGACGTCCGGGGGGCGGGGACCCAGTACTTC
TRBV11-2,-,TRBJ1-1,-,CASSLPWGQGRTEAFF,TGTGCCAGCAGCCTCCCCTGGGGTCAGGGGCGCACTGAAGCTTTCTTT
TRBV4-1,-,TRBJ1-5,-,CASVAISCNQPQHF,TGCGCCAGCGTCGCGATTTCTTGCAATCAGCCCCAGCATTTT
TRBV4-1,-,TRBJ1-2,TRBD1,CASSQEPGGFGYTF,TGCGCCAGCAGCCAAGAGCCAGGGGGCTTTGGCTACACCTTC
TRBV5-5,-,TRBJ2-7,-,CASSLAPLTGQYF,TGTGCCAGCAGCTTGGCCCCCCTGACTGGGCAGTACTTC
TRBV6-2/TRBV6-3,-,TRBJ2-5,-,CASSRETQYF,TGTGCCAGCAGTCGAGAGACCCAGTACTTC
TRBV5-5,-,TRBJ2-7,TRBD2,CASSSTGLAGDEQYF,TGTGCCAGCAGCTCAACGGGACTAGCGGGAGACGAGCAGTACTTC
TRBV4-1,-,TRBJ2-7,-,CASSQSDRTLYEQYF,TGCGCCAGCAGCCAAAGCGACAGGACCCTCTACGAGCAGTACTTC
TRBV7-9,-,TRBJ2-3,TRBD1,CASSPRTGDTDTQYF,TGTGCCAGCAGCCCGAGGACAGGGGACACAGATACGCAGTATTTT
TRBV4-2,-,TRBJ1-6,TRBD1,CASSQEDRGNSPLHF,TGTGCCAGCAGCCAAGAGGACAGGGGTAATTCACCCCTCCACTTT
TRBV5-4,-,TRBJ2-7,-,CASSFGGEVEQYF,TGTGCCAGCAGCTTCGGAGGGGAGGTCGAGCAGTACTTC
TRBV27,-,TRBJ1-5,-,CASSSRTENQPQHF,TGTGCCAGCAGTTCCCGGACAGAGAATCAGCCCCAGCATTTT
TRBV3-1/TRBV3-2,once,TRBJ1-6,-,CASSQVGGILNSPLHF,TGTGCCAGCAGCCAAGTTGGGGGGATTCTTAATTCACCCCTCCACTTT
TRBV12-3/TRBV12-4,-,TRBJ2-1,-,CASSFSVNNEQFF,TGTGCCAGCAGTTTTTCAGTAAACAATGAGCAGTTCTTC
TRBV7-3,-,TRBJ2-2,TRBD1,CASSRTGGQNTGELFF,TGTGCCAGCAGCCGTACAGGGGGTCAAAACACCGGGGAGCTGTTTTTT
TRBV12-5,-,TRBJ2-1,TRBD1,CASGPSGTGGLSGNNEQFF,TGTGCTAGTGGCCCGTCCGGGACAGGAGGATTATCTGGGAACAATGAGCAGTTCTTC
TRBV4-2,-,TRBJ1-4,-,CASSQGGEKLFF,TGTGCCAGCAGCCAAGGAGGTGAAAAACTGTTTTTT
TRBV27,-,TRBJ1-4,-,CASGWAGEKLFF,TGTGCCAGTGGGTGGGCGGGTGAAAAACTGTTTTTT
TRBV27,-,TRBJ1-1,-,CASSLGLGRTEAFF,TGTGCCAGCAGTTTAGGCCTGGGGAGAACTGAAGCTTTCTTT
TRBV5-6,-,TRBJ2-2,TRBD1,CASSLGGQGGTGELFF,TGTGCCAGCAGCTTGGGCGGACAGGGCGGGACCGGGGAGCTGTTTTTT
TRBV30,once,TRBJ1-5,-,CAWSVLNQPQHF,TGTGCCTGGAGTGTACTTAATCAGCCCCAGCATTTT
TRBV5-1,once,TRBJ1-6,-,CASCWGGTNSPLHF,TGCGCCAGCTGCTGGGGAGGAACTAATTCACCCCTCCACTTT
TRBV3-1/TRBV3-2,-,TRBJ1-1,TRBD1,CASSLSTGGAFF,TGTGCCAGCAGCCTCTCGACAGGGGGGGCTTTCTTT
TRBV5-1,-,TRBJ2-4,TRBD1,CASSFSWTGGMSGAKNIQYF,TGCGCCAGCAGCTTTTCTTGGACAGGGGGCATGAGCGGAGCCAAAAACATTCAGTACTTC
TRBV6-5,-,TRBJ1-2,TRBD1,CASDGQGYGYTF,TGTGCCAGCGATGGACAGGGCTATGGCTACACCTTC
TRBV2,-,TRBJ2-7,TRBD1,CASRETGEYAYEQYF,TGTGCCAGCAGGGAAACAGGGGAGTACGCCTACGAGCAGTACTTC
TRBV9,-,TRBJ2-1,-,CASSIMPESGEQFF,TGTGCCAGCAGCATAATGCCAGAGAGCGGTGAGCAGTTCTTC
TRBV5-4,-,TRBJ1-2,-,CASSQGEGQRGYTF,TGTGCCAGCAGCCAAGGCGAGGGACAAAGGGGCTACACCTTC
TRBV5-4,-,TRBJ2-3,TRBD2,CASSLFGGGAGDTQYF,TGTGCCAGCAGCTTGTTCGGCGGGGGGGCTGGAGATACGCAGTATTTT
TRBV6-4,-,TRBJ2-5,-,CASPQPRGGPTETQYF,TGTGCCAGTCCACAACCCCGCGGGGGCCCCACGGAGACCCAGTACTTC
TRBV5-6,-,TRBJ2-7,-,CASSLGRAYEQYF,TGTGCCAGCAGCTTGGGTCGGGCCTACGAGCAGTACTTC
TRBV5-4,-,TRBJ2-2,TRBD2,CASSSISGIGSGELFF,TGTGCCAGCAGCTCGATTAGCGGGATTGGGTCCGGGGAGCTGTTTTTT
TRBV6-5,-,TRBJ1-2,TRBD1,CASSYPGQDRGYTF,TGTGCCAGCAGTTACCCGGGACAGGATCGGGGCTACACCTTC
TRBV24-1,-,TRBJ2-5,-,CATGRGETQYF,TGTGCCACCGGACGGGGGGAGACCCAGTACTTC
TRBV24-1,-,TRBJ2-3,TRBD1,CATSDYGQGRGDTQYF,TGTGCCACCAGTGACTATGGACAGGGGAGAGGAGATACGCAGTATTTT
TRBV11-2,few,TRBJ2-1,-,CASSVGTEREQFF,TGTGCCAGCAGCGTCGGGACTGAGCGTGAGCAGTTCTTC
TRBV12-3/TRBV12-4,-,TRBJ2-1,-,CASEATGYNEQFF,TGTGCCAGCGAGGCTACAGGGTACAATGAGCAGTTCTTC
TRBV9,-,TRBJ2-2,-,CASSRYGESNTGELFF,TGTGCCAGCAGCCGTTACGGGGAGTCGAACACCGGGGAGCTGTTTTTT
TRBV7-2,-,TRBJ2-5,TRBD2,CASSPSGGETQYF,TGTGCCAGCAGCCCGAGCGGGGGGGAGACCCAGTACTTC
TRBV6-5,-,TRBJ2-7,-,CASSYSKVRGEEQYF,TGTGCCAGCAGTTACTCGAAGGTCAGGGGAGAAGAGCAGTACTTC
TRBV19,-,TRBJ2-7,-,CASSPLGWTYEQYF,TGTGCCAGTAGTCCCCTGGGCTGGACCTACGAGCAGTACTTC
TRBV5-5,-,TRBJ2-7,-,CASSPEVKYF,TGTGCCAGCAGTCCTGAGGTTAAGTACTTC
TRBV30,-,TRBJ2-7,-,CAWSPSGEQYF,TGTGCCTGGAGTCCATCAGGGGAGCAGTACTTC
TRBV3-1/TRBV3-2,-,TRBJ1-6,-,CASSLKQGDNSPLHF,TGTGCCAGCAGCCTAAAACAGGGAGATAATTCACCCCTCCACTTT
TRBV9,-,TRBJ1-6,TRBD1,CASSGGGQGDSPLHF,TGTGCCAGCAGCGGTGGGGGCCAGGGGGATTCACCCCTCCACTTT
TRBV20-1,few,TRBJ2-5,-,CSARGGTQYF,TGCAGTGCTAGAGGCGGGACCCAGTACTTC